Below, one T cell receptor beta chain is given with its context. Some clones are missing from TCRdb's copy, which holds only in-frame ones; the method was immunoSEQ multiplex PCR. The sample comprises around 120,000 clones, 90% of which are singletons, and 3.5% to 4% rests with the top ten. From germline, CDR1 is SGHTA and CDR2 FQGNSA. The CDR3 consists of 15 residues. V shed 1 base and J 4 bases; nucleotides not matched to a gene: 4. The record originates from a study of blood T cell repertoires in COVID-19. As for the study in general: Acute-phase and convalescent COVID-19 samples originated in the United States, Italy and Spain.

Sequencing used peripheral blood. The clonotype originates from a woman aged 60-70 years with COVID-19, enrolled during active disease. This sequence joins TRBV7-2 and TRBJ2-5; 9 bases map to TRBD1. CDR3 DNA sequence: TGTGCCAGCAGCTTAGGGGACAGGGTAGGAGAGACCCAGTACTTC. As protein: CASSLGDRVGETQYF.